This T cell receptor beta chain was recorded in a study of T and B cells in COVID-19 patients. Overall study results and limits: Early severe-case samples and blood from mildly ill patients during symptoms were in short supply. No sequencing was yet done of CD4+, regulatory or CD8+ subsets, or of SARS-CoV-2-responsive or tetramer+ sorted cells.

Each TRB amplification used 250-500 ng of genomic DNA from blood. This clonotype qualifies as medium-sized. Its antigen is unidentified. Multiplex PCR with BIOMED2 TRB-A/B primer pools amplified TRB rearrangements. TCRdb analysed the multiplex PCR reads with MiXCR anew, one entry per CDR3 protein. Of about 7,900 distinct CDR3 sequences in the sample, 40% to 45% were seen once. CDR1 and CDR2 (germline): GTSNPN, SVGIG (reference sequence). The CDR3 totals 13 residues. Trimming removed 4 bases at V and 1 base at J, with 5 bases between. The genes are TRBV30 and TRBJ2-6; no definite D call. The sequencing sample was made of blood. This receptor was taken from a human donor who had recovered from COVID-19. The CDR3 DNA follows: TGTGCCTGGACCAGGTCTGGGGCCAACGTCCTGACTTTC. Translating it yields CAWTRSGANVLTF.